This T cell receptor beta chain was found in a study of blood T cell repertoires in COVID-19. Study-level background: COVID-19 samples collected from the United States, Italy and Spain covered acute and convalescent phases.

A single count supports this clone. Clones were sequenced by immunoSEQ multiplex PCR, and TCRdb holds only the in-frame ones, with some missing. Counted here are roughly 180,000 clones, roughly 85% occurring once; the ten biggest clones make up 5.2%. This CDR3 contains 13 residues. Per germline, CDR1 LNHDA and CDR2 SQIVND (reference sequence). V lost 3 bases, J lost 7 bases, and 10 bases lay in between. The specimen was peripheral blood. V gene TRBV19 combines with J gene TRBJ1-5; no clear D. The origin of this receptor is a woman aged 25 to 39 with acute or convalescent COVID-19. CDR3 protein: CASSIKLWQPQHF. The CDR3 DNA follows: TGTGCCAGTAGTATCAAGCTGTGGCAGCCCCAGCATTTT.